The 19 T cell receptor beta chains in this list originate from one sample, sequenced in a study of T cells in Graves' hyperthyroidism and ophthalmopathy (dated by TCRdb to between 2017 and 2020). To prepare the library, multiplex PCR was applied. The sequencing machine was an Illumina HiSeq 2000. The TCR beta CDR3 regions were amplified from RNA transcripts. The TCR CDR3 was subjected to a first round of RT-PCR using the HTBI primer set and the Qiagen OneStep RT-PCR kit. The public reads were run again by TCRdb, first through fastp at Q25 and then through MiXCR, and only productive beta chains were kept. Rows with a matching CDR3 protein are joined into one entry that keeps the most common DNA and genes. This sample gives around 350,000 distinct CDR3 sequences in total; approximately 25% of them show up just once. Over 70% of the sample rests with the top ten. Sequenced sample: blood. The receptors here all came from a man in his forties or fifties with Graves' hyperthyroidism.

This clonotype has just a few counts. The CDR3 loop is CASSFQGLADEQYF. CDR3 sequence (DNA): TGCGCCAGCTCTTTCCAGGGACTAGCTGATGAGCAGTACTTC. The rearrangement joins TRBV5-1 to TRBJ2-7; 9 bases map to TRBD2. Germline CDR1 reads SGHRS; CDR2 reads YFSETQ. The CDR3 is 14 residues long. V lost 7 bases, J lost 7 bases, and 12 bases stayed unmatched.

The chain combines TRBV5-1 with TRBJ2-1; 8 nucleotides align to TRBD2. CDR1 is SGHRS, CDR2 YFSETQ, per germline. J lost 8 bases, V lost 0 bases, and 7 bases had no gene match. There are 15 residues in the CDR3. CDR3: CASSLGLARVDEQFF. The CDR3 region has the DNA TGCGCCAGCAGCTTGGGACTAGCGAGAGTGGATGAGCAGTTCTTC.

The V and J genes are TRBV20-1 and TRBJ2-7; D may be TRBD2 (7 bases). Germline V CDR1 and CDR2: DFQATT, SNEGSKA (reference sequence). The CDR3 consists of 13 residues. CDR3 loop: CSLKGGSSYEQYF. CDR3 nucleotides: TGCAGCTTAAAGGGGGGGAGCTCCTACGAGCAGTACTTC.

There are many counts of this clonotype. The V and J genes are TRBV2 and TRBJ2-3; 11 nucleotides agree with TRBD2. The germline gives CDR1 SNHLY, CDR2 FYNNEI. Unmatched junction bases numbered 4, after V lost 3 bases and J lost 2 bases. The CDR3 totals 16 residues. DNA for the CDR3: TGTGCCAGCAGTGACGCGGGACTAGCGGTCACAGATACGCAGTATTTT. Translated, it gives CASSDAGLAVTDTQYF.

This clonotype showed up just a few times. V usage is TRBV3-1 and J usage is TRBJ1-1; the D is unclear. Trimming took off 0 bases at V and 9 bases at J, with 5 bases between the two ends. From germline, CDR1 is LGHDT and CDR2 YNNKEL (reference sequence). The CDR3 extends over 11 amino acids. The CDR3 bases are TGTGCCAGCAGCCAAGATCGCAAAGCTTTCTTT. Encoded protein: CASSQDRKAFF. Filled out from reference TRBV3-1 and TRBJ1-1, the complete variable domain reads DTAVSQTPKYLVTQMGNDKSIKCEQNLGHDTMYWYKQDSKKFLKIMFSYNNKELIINETVPNRFSPKSPDKAHLNLHINSLELGDSAVYFCASSQDRKAFFGQGTRLTVV.

This clonotype has only a few counts. The chain combines TRBV20-1 with TRBJ1-1; tentatively, D is TRBD1 (6 bases). The V end was cut by 3 bases, the J end by 4 bases, with 9 bases between. CDR3 size: 12 residues. Germline-derived CDR1 and CDR2 are DFQATT and SNEGSKA (reference sequence). CDR3 in DNA: TGCAGTGCTAGGGTCAGGGGCACTGAAGCTTTCTTT. Residues: CSARVRGTEAFF.

The chain has TRBV6-2 or TRBV6-3 and TRBJ2-6; 7 bases agree with TRBD2. CDR3 length: 15 residues. The germline V gene encodes CDR1 MNHEY and CDR2 SVGEGT. The V and J ends lost 5 bases and 3 bases, in that order; junction bases with no gene match: 4. The CDR3 loop reads CASSTRGVGANVLTF. The CDR3, as DNA: TGTGCCAGCAGTACCCGGGGGGTTGGGGCCAACGTCCTGACTTTC.

The chain uses TRBV19 and TRBJ1-4; 9 bases are shared with TRBD1. The germline V gene encodes CDR1 LNHDA and CDR2 SQIVND (reference sequence). Unmatched junction bases numbered 5, after V lost 5 bases and J lost 7 bases. CDR3 length equals 14 residues. CDR3 amino acids: CASSVDRGLEKLFF. DNA for the CDR3: TGTGCCAGTAGTGTGGACAGGGGACTTGAAAAACTGTTTTTT.

This clonotype was counted a few times. The genes are TRBV19 and TRBJ2-5; D remains unclear. Between the trimmed V and J ends, which lost 8 bases and 5 bases, there was a span of 6 bases. CDR1 and CDR2 from the germline V gene are LNHDA and SQIVND (reference sequence). The CDR3 spans 10 residues. The CDR3 bases are TGTGCCAGTCTTGGGGAGACCCAGTACTTC. This sequence encodes CASLGETQYF.

The genes are TRBV19 and TRBJ2-1; 14 positions agree with TRBD2. The CDR3 totals 16 residues. Germline V CDR1 and CDR2: LNHDA, SQIVND (reference sequence). The ends lost 5 bases at V and 9 bases at J; junction bases unmatched: 9. The DNA of the CDR3 is TGTGCCAGTAGTCCGAGACTAGCGGGAGGGGTAGGTGAGCAGTTCTTC. Translated: CASSPRLAGGVGEQFF.

This clonotype occurred many times. The chain combines TRBV11-2 with TRBJ2-3; TRBD1 might be the D (5 bases). This CDR3 has 12 residues. Germline V gives CDR1 SGHAT, CDR2 FQNNGV. V was cut by 5 bases and J by 6 bases, with 9 bases left in between. The CDR3, as DNA: TGTGCCAGCAGCCCAGGGTCGGATACGCAGTATTTT. Encoded protein: CASSPGSDTQYF.

This clonotype was counted once. Given a much more abundant clone one base away, this may be a read error. This chain uses TRBV20-1 with TRBJ2-3; D gene unclear. Trimming took 5 bases from V and 6 from J, leaving 9 bases between them. The CDR3 sequence is 11 residues long. Germline V gene data show CDR1 as DFQATT and CDR2 as SNEGSKA (reference sequence). The CDR3 DNA sequence: TGCAGTGCTCCGTTGAGGGATACGCAGTATTTT. This gives the protein CSAPLRDTQYF.

The rearrangement joins TRBV27 to TRBJ2-1, with D perhaps TRBD1 or TRBD2 (6 bases each). Germline lookup yields CDR1 MNHEY and CDR2 SMNVEV (reference sequence). The CDR3 runs to 13 residues. The V end lost 8 bases, the J end lost 7 bases, and 15 bases lay between the germline ends. This CDR3 reads CASGGRTRNEQFF. The CDR3, as DNA: TGTGCCAGCGGGGGGCGGACCCGAAATGAGCAGTTCTTC.

This clonotype was counted a few times. The rearrangement links TRBV5-1 to TRBJ2-7; 9 bases are a match to TRBD1. Germline CDR1 SGHRS, CDR2 YFSETQ. Unmatched junction bases numbered 8, after V lost 2 bases and J lost 5 bases. This CDR3 contains 15 residues. The DNA of the CDR3 is TGCGCCAGCAGCTTTTCCACCGGGACAGGGAACGAGCAGTACTTC. Translated: CASSFSTGTGNEQYF.

This clonotype was detected many times. The chain links TRBV29-1 to TRBJ1-1; D remains unclear. The CDR3 spans 14 residues. V was clipped by 2 bases and J by 0 bases, with 10 bases between them. The germline V gene has CDR1 SQVTM and CDR2 ANQGSEA. CDR3 loop: CSVEPGRLNTEAFF. In DNA, the CDR3 is TGCAGCGTTGAACCCGGACGGTTGAACACTGAAGCTTTCTTT.

This clonotype was seen a few times. This chain links TRBV12-3 or TRBV12-4 with TRBJ1-1, with D possibly TRBD1 on 6 matching bases. V lost 7 bases and J lost 4, with 10 bases in between. This CDR3 region has 12 residues. The CDR3 sequence is CASKQGFTEAFF. The CDR3 nucleotides are TGTGCCAGCAAACAGGGTTTCACTGAAGCTTTCTTT.

This clonotype has just a few counts. The CDR3, as DNA: TGTGCCAGCAGTTTAGGACACTCTGGGGCCAACGTCCTGACTTTC. Translation gives CASSLGHSGANVLTF. The chain is built from TRBV12-3 or TRBV12-4 and TRBJ2-6; D remains ambiguous. The V end lost 1 base, the J end lost 0 bases, and 4 bases lay between the germline ends. The CDR3 totals 15 residues.

This clonotype appeared a few times. The chain employs TRBV27 and TRBJ1-2, with D hard to call. Per germline, CDR1 MNHEY and CDR2 SMNVEV (reference sequence). CDR3 length: 14 amino acids. Trimming took off 8 bases at V and 2 bases at J, with 15 bases between the two ends. DNA of the CDR3: TGTGCCAGCCGATCTCGGTTCTCCAACTATGGCTACACCTTC. As protein: CASRSRFSNYGYTF.

The V gene is TRBV6-2 or TRBV6-3, the J gene TRBJ2-1; 7 positions match TRBD1. V trimming: 5 bases; J trimming: 10 bases; junction bases outside the gene matches: 2. Germline-derived CDR1 and CDR2 are MNHEY and SVGEGT. The CDR3 is 11 residues long. CDR3 loop: CASSDRAEQFF. DNA of the CDR3: TGTGCCAGCAGTGACAGGGCAGAGCAGTTCTTC.